This T cell receptor beta chain was obtained from a study of shared clonotypes between healthy human individuals. On the study more broadly: The plates for each donor numbered three CD4 naive, three CD4 memory, two CD8 naive and one CD8 memory. Findings and limits, study-wide: Donor scarcity curtailed the genetic and exposure-history diversity represented herein.

Generated by immunoSEQ multiplex PCR, the TCRdb table keeps only in-frame clones and is missing some. The sample shows around 2.1 million clones, roughly 91% of them seen only once. The CDR3 covers 15 residues. V shed 5 bases and J shed 5 bases, with 18 bases lying between them. Germline lookup yields CDR1 SGHAT and CDR2 FQNNGV. Note on this clone: Its antigen is still unknown.

CD45RO-negative cells were positively selected for CCR7, leaving out terminally differentiated effector memory CD45RA+ cells. Among the donors, all were Caucasian adults who lived in Nashville, Tennessee. The gene calls are TRBV11-2 and TRBJ1-2; D may be TRBD1 (5 bases). The sequenced material came from naive CD8+ T cells from PBMCs. This receptor was obtained from a man between 18 and 29 years old in good health. Some clones in this sample may be carry-over from other donors' samples. The CDR3 loop is CASSAAFGARYGYTF. DNA for the CDR3: TGTGCCAGCAGCGCGGCCTTTGGGGCGAGATATGGCTACACCTTC.